The present TCR beta chain was sequenced within a study of glioma-infiltrating T cells. Findings of the study overall: Only very few CDR3 sequences appeared in both tissue and blood.

Using RNA template, CDR3s of TCR alpha and beta were amplified with iRepertoire arm-PCR. TCRdb re-called the multiplex PCR reads through MiXCR, storing one row per CDR3 protein. In the table there are about 140,000 distinct CDR3 sequences, around 40% of which are singletons. A word on this clonotype: What it binds is not known.

The CDR3 covers 11 residues. Germline V lookup: CDR1 MGHDK, CDR2 SYGVNS. Trimming removed 7 bases at V and 3 bases at J, with 6 bases between. Sequenced sample: glioma tissue, nonneoplastic brain tissue, or PBMCs (not recorded which). The chain links TRBV25-1 to TRBJ1-2; D gene uncertain. This TCR came from a human donor with low-grade glioma or glioblastoma, undergoing nonglioma brain surgery, or in good health (not recorded which). The CDR3 reads CASMGDYGYTF. DNA of the CDR3: TGTGCCAGCATGGGTGACTATGGCTACACCTTC.